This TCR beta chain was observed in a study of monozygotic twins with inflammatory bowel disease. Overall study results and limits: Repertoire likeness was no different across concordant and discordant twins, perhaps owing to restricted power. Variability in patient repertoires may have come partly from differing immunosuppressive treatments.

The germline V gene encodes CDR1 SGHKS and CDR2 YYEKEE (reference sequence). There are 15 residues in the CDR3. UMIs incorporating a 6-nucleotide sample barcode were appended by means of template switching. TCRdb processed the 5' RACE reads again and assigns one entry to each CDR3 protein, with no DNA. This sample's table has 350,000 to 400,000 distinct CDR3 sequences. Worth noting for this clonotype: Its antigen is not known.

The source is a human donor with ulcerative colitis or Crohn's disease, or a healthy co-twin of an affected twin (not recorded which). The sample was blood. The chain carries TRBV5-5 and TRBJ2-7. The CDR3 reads CASSLDFPGIHEQYF.